The rows below give T cell receptor beta chains drawn from one sample of a study of blood T cell repertoires in COVID-19. Clones were sequenced by immunoSEQ multiplex PCR, and TCRdb holds only the in-frame ones, with some missing. Found here are some 170,000 clones, about 79% of them singletons; the top ten hold 13% to 15%. Sequencing used PBMCs or T cells enriched from blood (not recorded which). All receptors derive from a man aged 50 or older who had recovered from COVID-19. The CDR3 runs from the conserved cysteine through the conserved F or W. D genes are given only for firm matches. For some rows the clone size is stated as once, few or many, or as a class when expanded; others skip it.

>TRBD2|TRBJ2-7|few|TRBV25-1|13
TGTGCCAGCAACCGGGGGGGCGCCTACGAGCAGTACTTC
CASNRGGAYEQYF
>TRBD1|TRBJ1-2|NA|TRBV14|13
TGTGCCAGCAGAGCGGACAGGGTCCGGAGCTACACCTTC
CASRADRVRSYTF
>TRBD1|TRBJ1-1|NA|TRBV5-6|14
TGTGCCAGCAGCTTGGCTACAGGGGTAAATGAAGCTTTCTTT
CASSLATGVNEAFF
>TRBD1|TRBJ1-5|NA|TRBV27|18
TGTGCCAGCAGTTCCCTATGGACAGGGGTCTATAGCAATCAGCCCCAGCATTTT
CASSSLWTGVYSNQPQHF
>TRBD1|TRBJ1-4|NA|TRBV5-1|15
TGCGCCAGCAGCGGGGGGACAGGGACTAATGAAAAACTGTTTTTT
CASSGGTGTNEKLFF
>NA|TRBJ2-7|NA|TRBV7-6|13
TGTGCCAGCAGCTTGGCAGAAGCCTACGAGCAGTACTTC
CASSLAEAYEQYF
>NA|TRBJ2-7|NA|TRBV19|15
TGTGCCAGTAGTATATCGACAGCCCGACCCTACGAGCAGTACTTC
CASSISTARPYEQYF
>NA|TRBJ1-1|NA|TRBV7-6|13
TGTGCCAGCAGCTCCCAGGACTACACTGAAGCTTTCTTT
CASSSQDYTEAFF
>NA|TRBJ2-1|NA|TRBV7-3|15
TGTGCCAGCAGCCTAGTGGTAGGCTCCTACAATGAGCAGTTCTTC
CASSLVVGSYNEQFF
>TRBD1|TRBJ1-1|once|TRBV25-1|13
TGTGCCAGCAGCGGGACAGGGGATACTGAAGCTTTCTTT
CASSGTGDTEAFF
>TRBD1|TRBJ1-5|few|TRBV23-1|13
TGCGCCAGCAATACAGGGGTTCATCAGCCCCAGCATTTT
CASNTGVHQPQHF
>NA|TRBJ2-1|NA|TRBV3-1/TRBV3-2|13
TGTGCCAGCAGCCCAACTGGGCTCTATGAGCAGTTCTTC
CASSPTGLYEQFF
>NA|TRBJ1-6|NA|TRBV5-1|14
TGCGCCAGCAGCCCCGGACAGTTTAATTCACCCCTCCACTTT
CASSPGQFNSPLHF
>TRBD1|TRBJ1-2|NA|TRBV28|13
TGTGCCAGCCGTAAGACAGGGGTTAATGGCTACACCTTC
CASRKTGVNGYTF